Given below is one TCR beta chain in context. This specimen belongs to a study of blood T cell repertoires in COVID-19. Overall study context: Researchers got acute and convalescent COVID-19 samples from the United States, Italy and Spain. The cDNA or gDNA used as material had been derived from T cells, B-cell-depleted T cells, or PBMCs.

The method was immunoSEQ multiplex PCR; TCRdb's version includes in-frame clones alone and lacks a portion of them. The sample includes under 200,000 clones, more than 75% of them seen just once. The CDR3 totals 16 residues. Germline assignment: CDR1 LNHDA and CDR2 SQIVND (reference sequence). V lost 2 bases and J lost 6, with 19 bases in between. The rearrangement links TRBV19 to TRBJ1-1; possible D gene TRBD1, 6 bases. This clonotype was obtained from a man in his forties with acute or convalescent COVID-19. The specimen was peripheral blood. As DNA, the CDR3 is TGTGCCAGTAGTATAAGGGGGTTGGGGCCAGACGCTGAAGCTTTCTTT. Its protein product is CASSIRGLGPDAEAFF.